One and the same sample provided the 29 T cell receptor beta chains below, sequenced in a study of radiation and T cells in renal cell carcinoma (dated by TCRdb to 2018 to 2020). Taken with the paper, the label for time point translates to: baseline pretreatment blood. What this sample's treatment or condition label stands for: 15 Gy SBRT to primary tumor, nephrectomy 4 weeks later. The protocol used for the library was the immunoSEQ multiplex PCR assay. This immuneACCESS table, as held by TCRdb, lists in-frame sequences with V and J called but not all clones. Of the missing ones, under half trace to an unresolved V gene in checked studies; the others have no known cause. Here the sample has 130,000 or so clones; approximately 87% occur a single time. Of the sample, less than 25% falls within the top ten clones. The source material was blood, sampled from a patient whose treatment included radiotherapy and nephrectomy. The receptor source for this set is a woman aged 50 to 60 with renal cell carcinoma.

The chain uses TRBV9 and TRBJ2-5; D call uncertain. V was trimmed by 3 bases and J by 5 bases, leaving 11 bases between them. CDR3 size: 13 residues. Germline CDR1 is SGDLS and CDR2 is YYNGEE. CDR3 amino acids: CASSAPPKETQYF. The DNA for the CDR3 is TGTGCCAGCAGCGCCCCCCCAAAGGAGACCCAGTACTTC.

The gene calls are TRBV10-1 and TRBJ2-7; the D call may be TRBD1 or TRBD2 (5 bases each). This CDR3 contains 13 residues. Looked up from germline, CDR1 is WNHNN and CDR2 is SYGVQD (reference sequence). V was pared by 4 bases and J by 6 bases, with 13 bases between. This CDR3 is CASSGSPGAEQYF. CDR3 coding DNA: TGCGCCAGCAGTGGGTCTCCCGGGGCCGAGCAGTACTTC.

The gene calls are TRBV18 and TRBJ1-2; D might be TRBD1 (6 bases). Trimming removed 4 bases at V and 0 bases at J, with 12 bases between. CDR1 KGHSH and CDR2 LQKENI come from the germline V gene. This CDR3 comprises 15 residues. The CDR3, as DNA: TGTGCCAGCTCACGACAGGCGCTAACTAACTATGGCTACACCTTC. It codes for CASSRQALTNYGYTF.

The chain carries TRBV7-2 and TRBJ2-2; 13 positions match TRBD2. V lost 7 bases, J lost 5 bases, and 4 bases stayed unmatched. Germline V lookup: CDR1 SGHTA, CDR2 FQGNSA. The CDR3 is 15 amino acids. The CDR3 DNA reads as TGTGCCAGCACACCACTAGCGGGAGGGACCGGGGAGCTGTTTTTT. Its protein product is CASTPLAGGTGELFF.

The rearrangement links TRBV5-4 to TRBJ2-3; either TRBD1 or TRBD2 may fit D (6 bases each). CDR3 length: 14 amino acids. Trimming removed 6 bases at V and 6 bases at J, with 17 bases between. The V gene's germline CDR1 is SGHNT and CDR2 YYREEE (reference sequence). The CDR3 protein is CASNKGGGFDTQYF. CDR3 nucleotide sequence: TGTGCCAGCAACAAGGGGGGTGGGTTTGATACGCAGTATTTT.

The CDR3 DNA reads as TGTGCCAGCAGCTTAGAGGCCTACAATGAGCAGTTCTTC. This sequence encodes CASSLEAYNEQFF. V gene TRBV5-6 combines with J gene TRBJ2-1; the D is unclear. V lost 2 bases and J lost 2, with 5 bases in between. Per the germline V gene, CDR1 is SGHDT and CDR2 is YYEEEE. The CDR3 loop spans 13 amino acids.

This clone was recorded once. The chain is built from TRBV10-1 and TRBJ2-1, with TRBD2 matching 7 bases. V was pared by 8 bases and J by 7 bases, with 11 bases of the junction left unmatched. The germline CDR1 and CDR2 sequences are WNHNN and SYGVQD (reference sequence). The CDR3 runs 14 residues. This CDR3 is CASCGGDPWNEQFF. The DNA of the CDR3 is TGCGCCAGCTGCGGGGGAGACCCTTGGAATGAGCAGTTCTTC.

The V call is TRBV9, the J call TRBJ2-3; D is unresolved. CDR1 SGDLS and CDR2 YYNGEE come from the germline V gene. CDR3 length: 16 residues. V was shortened by 0 bases and J by 2 bases, with 13 bases between the two germline ends. CDR3 nucleotide sequence: TGTGCCAGCAGCGTAGCTTCAGGACCGTTCACAGATACGCAGTATTTT. It specifies CASSVASGPFTDTQYF.

The chain couples TRBV2 to TRBJ2-3, with 8 bases fitting TRBD1. The germline V gene has CDR1 SNHLY and CDR2 FYNNEI. The CDR3 is 15 amino acids. V was clipped by 1 base and J by 2 bases; unmatched bases: 2. This CDR3 reads CASSEDRGITDTQYF. The CDR3 nucleotides are TGTGCCAGCAGTGAAGACAGGGGGATCACAGATACGCAGTATTTT.

The chain links TRBV30 to TRBJ1-1, with D hard to call. Germline V gene lookup returns CDR1 GTSNPN and CDR2 SVGIG (reference sequence). Trimming took off 5 bases at V and 1 base at J, with 17 bases between the two ends. The length of the CDR3 is 15 residues. Written as DNA, the CDR3 is TGTGCCTGGGACCCCGGGAACGGATGGAACACTGAAGCTTTCTTT. Translating gives CAWDPGNGWNTEAFF.

V is TRBV7-2 and J is TRBJ2-3, with D perhaps TRBD2 (6 bases). Per the germline V gene, CDR1 is SGHTA and CDR2 is FQGNSA. Trimming removed 0 bases from V and 4 bases from J, with 8 bases in between. CDR3 length equals 14 residues. The CDR3 spells CASSLAEGADTQYF. CDR3 bases: TGTGCCAGCAGCTTAGCGGAGGGAGCAGATACGCAGTATTTT.

The chain carries TRBV5-4 and TRBJ2-5, with 10 bases aligning to TRBD2. Trimming at V came to 4 bases and at J to 5 bases, leaving 11 bases not matched to a gene. Germline CDR1 reads SGHNT; CDR2 reads YYREEE (reference sequence). CDR3 size: 16 residues. The CDR3 coding sequence is TGTGCCAGCAGCAAGAAGAGCGGGGGGGCCCGGGAGACCCAGTACTTC. Translating gives CASSKKSGGARETQYF. Looking up the rest from reference TRBV5-4 and TRBJ2-5 gives the full variable domain: ETGVTQSPTHLIKTRGQQVTLRCSSQSGHNTVSWYQQALGQGPQFIFQYYREEENGRGNFPPRFSGLQFPNYSSELNVNALELDDSALYLCASSKKSGGARETQYFGPGTRLLVL.

The V call is TRBV4-1, the J call TRBJ2-1; 7 bases align to TRBD2. The CDR3 runs 15 residues. Unmatched junction bases numbered 6, after V lost 0 bases and J lost 7 bases. In germline, CDR1 is MGHRA, CDR2 YSYEKL. The CDR3 is CASSQDGAGVNEQFF. DNA of the CDR3: TGCGCCAGCAGCCAAGACGGGGCGGGAGTAAATGAGCAGTTCTTC.

In this sample, this clone turned up once. J is TRBJ2-1 and V is TRBV6-6; 7 bases align to TRBD2. The germline CDR1 and CDR2 sequences are MNHNY and SVGAGI (reference sequence). V dropped 2 bases and J dropped 7; count of bases not matched to a gene: 8. The CDR3 contains 15 residues. The CDR3 DNA reads as TGTGCCAGCAGTTACGGAGCGGGACTGGGAAATGAGCAGTTCTTC. Amino acids: CASSYGAGLGNEQFF.

V usage is TRBV7-9 and J usage is TRBJ1-2; D ambiguous. Trimming took off 1 base at V and 4 bases at J, with 4 bases between the two ends. The CDR3 sequence is 12 residues long. CDR1 and CDR2 from the germline V gene are SEHNR and FQNEAQ (reference sequence). The CDR3 bases are TGTGCCAGCAGCTTAGATGGCTATGGCTACACCTTC. It yields the protein CASSLDGYGYTF.

The V and J genes are TRBV19 and TRBJ1-6; D might be TRBD1 (6 bases). Trimming stripped 5 bases from V and 5 bases from J, with 13 bases between. CDR3 size: 15 residues. Germline loops: CDR1 LNHDA, CDR2 SQIVND (reference sequence). The DNA of the CDR3 is TGTGCCAGTAGTGAGGGGGGCTACCATAATTCACCCCTCCACTTT. Translating gives CASSEGGYHNSPLHF.

The chain carries TRBV7-2 and TRBJ2-2; the D gene is possibly TRBD1 (5 bases). V was shortened by 2 bases and J by 0 bases, with 7 bases between the two germline ends. The V gene's germline CDR1 is SGHTA and CDR2 FQGNSA. CDR3 length: 15 amino acids. The CDR3 protein is CASSLQGTNTGELFF. CDR3 nucleotides: TGTGCCAGCAGCTTACAGGGAACGAACACCGGGGAGCTGTTTTTT. Together with reference TRBV7-2 and TRBJ2-2, the CDR3 gives the full variable domain: GAGVSQSPSNKVTEKGKDVELRCDPISGHTALYWYRQSLGQGLEFLIYFQGNSAPDKSGLPSDRFSAERTGGSVSTLTIQRTQQEDSAVYLCASSLQGTNTGELFFGEGSRLTVL.

The rearrangement links TRBV29-1 to TRBJ1-1; D not certain. The CDR3 is made up of 13 amino acids. V lost 2 bases and J 0 bases, leaving 7 bases between the germline ends. In germline, CDR1 is SQVTM, CDR2 ANQGSEA. Here the CDR3 reads CSVENSLNTEAFF. CDR3 sequence (DNA): TGCAGCGTTGAAAACAGTCTGAACACTGAAGCTTTCTTT.

This clone was counted a few times. The chain carries TRBV25-1 and TRBJ2-7, with D possibly being TRBD1 or TRBD2 (6 bases each). CDR3 length equals 14 residues. The V end was cut by 7 bases, the J end by 2 bases, with 15 bases between. CDR1 MGHDK and CDR2 SYGVNS come from the germline V gene. CDR3 in DNA: TGTGCCAGCAACGGGGAGGAGGGGGCCTACGAGCAGTACTTC. The encoded protein is CASNGEEGAYEQYF.

The rearrangement uses TRBV9 and TRBJ2-2; D unresolved. The germline V and J ends were trimmed by 0 bases and 2 bases, with 8 bases remaining between them. CDR1 is SGDLS, CDR2 YYNGEE, per germline. This CDR3 comprises 15 residues. The CDR3 loop is CASSVEGSNTGELFF. The CDR3 DNA reads TGTGCCAGCAGCGTAGAGGGTAGTAACACCGGGGAGCTGTTTTTT.

This clone occurred a few times. This chain links TRBV10-1 with TRBJ1-6; no reliable D call. CDR1 WNHNN and CDR2 SYGVQD come from the germline V gene (reference sequence). V shed 4 bases and J shed 6 bases, with 7 bases lying between them. The CDR3 runs 13 residues. The CDR3: CASSGESNSPLHF. As DNA, the CDR3 is TGCGCCAGCAGTGGGGAGTCTAATTCACCCCTCCACTTT.

The chain carries TRBV11-1 and TRBJ2-7; no reliable D call. V was trimmed by 5 bases and J by 3 bases, leaving 5 bases between them. CDR1 SGHAT and CDR2 FQDESV come from the germline V gene (reference sequence). The CDR3 is made up of 11 amino acids. The CDR3 nucleotides are TGTGCCAGCAGCCGTAACTACGAGCAGTACTTC. This translates into CASSRNYEQYF. Combining the CDR3 with reference TRBV11-1 and TRBJ2-7 gives the whole variable domain EAEVAQSPRYKITEKSQAVAFWCDPISGHATLYWYRQILGQGPELLVQFQDESVVDDSQLPKDRFSAERLKGVDSTLKIQPAELGDSAMYLCASSRNYEQYFGPGTRLTVT.

This chain joins TRBV7-6 and TRBJ2-7; 7 nucleotides align to TRBD2. This CDR3 is 13 amino acids long. Trimming at V came to 3 bases and at J to 3 bases, leaving 2 bases not matched to a gene. Germline V gene sequence: CDR1 SGHVS, CDR2 FNYEAQ. CDR3 sequence: CASSFGGSYEQYF. The CDR3 DNA reads as TGTGCCAGCAGCTTTGGCGGGAGCTACGAGCAGTACTTC.

The sample holds one count of this clone. The gene calls are TRBV19 and TRBJ2-3; D may correspond to TRBD1 or TRBD2 (5 bases each). CDR1 and CDR2 from the germline V gene are LNHDA and SQIVND (reference sequence). The CDR3 has 15 residues. V gave up 5 bases and J gave up 0 bases, with 12 bases separating them. CDR3 in amino acids: CASSPVGASTDTQYF. In DNA, the CDR3 is TGTGCCAGTAGTCCAGTCGGGGCTAGCACAGATACGCAGTATTTT.

In its sample, this clone was seen once. The rearrangement joins TRBV30 to TRBJ1-6; 9 bases align to TRBD1. J gave up 5 bases and V 4 bases, and 6 bases lay outside the gene matches. The CDR3 is made up of 15 amino acids. Germline V gives CDR1 GTSNPN, CDR2 SVGIG (reference sequence). CDR3 bases: TGTGCCTGGAACAGACAGGGGGGGGATAATTCACCCCTCCACTTT. Translation: CAWNRQGGDNSPLHF.

The chain uses TRBV4-3 and TRBJ2-7; possibly TRBD1 for D (5 bases). Trimming removed 0 bases at V and 3 bases at J, with 9 bases between. The CDR3 length is 14 residues. Germline V gives CDR1 LGHNA, CDR2 YSLEER. In nucleotides, the CDR3 is TGCGCCAGCAGCCAAGATCGGCAGGGCTACGAGCAGTACTTC. It is translated as CASSQDRQGYEQYF.

The V and J genes are TRBV4-3 and TRBJ2-3, with no clear D. Trimming left V 1 base short and J 6 bases short, with 14 bases between. CDR3 size: 15 residues. Germline V gene lookup returns CDR1 LGHNA and CDR2 YSLEER. The CDR3 spells CASSQVALPWDTQYF. DNA of the CDR3: TGCGCCAGCAGCCAAGTTGCCCTCCCGTGGGATACGCAGTATTTT.

V is TRBV7-9 and J is TRBJ2-7; maybe TRBD1 (6 bases). V lost 5 bases, J lost 5 bases, and 16 bases lay in between. Germline-derived CDR1 and CDR2 are SEHNR and FQNEAQ (reference sequence). CDR3 length: 14 amino acids. In nucleotides, the CDR3 is TGTGCCAGCAGCCAAGGACAGCCCCTGAACGAGCAGTACTTC. Protein: CASSQGQPLNEQYF.

The V call is TRBV5-4, the J call TRBJ2-2; no clear D. This CDR3 region has 16 residues. In germline, CDR1 is SGHNT, CDR2 YYREEE (reference sequence). Trimming took off 1 base at V and 6 bases at J, with 16 bases between the two ends. The CDR3 protein is CASSLPPGQSSGELFF. The DNA of the CDR3 is TGTGCCAGCAGCTTGCCTCCGGGCCAGTCGTCCGGGGAGCTGTTTTTT.